One sample yielded the 9 T cell receptor beta chains listed below, sequenced in a study of OX40 agonist ivuxolimab in advanced cancers. The assay was immunoSEQ multiplex PCR, and TCRdb's table has in-frame clones only and misses some. The sample has approximately 70,000 clones, roughly 88% seen once; the top ten hold 6.9%. This specimen was CD4+ or CD8+ T cells sorted from blood, taken in a trial of the OX40 agonist ivuxolimab. The receptors come from an adult with an advanced solid tumor such as melanoma, head and neck, liver or kidney cancer.

This chain uses TRBV5-5 with TRBJ2-1; 7 bases fit TRBD2. The CDR3 runs 17 residues. From germline, CDR1 is SGHKS and CDR2 YYEKEE (reference sequence). With V trimmed by 5 bases and J by 1 base, 12 bases remained unmatched. The CDR3 spells CASRPGTTAFSYNEQFF. In DNA form, the CDR3 reads TGTGCCAGCAGGCCCGGGACTACCGCCTTTTCCTACAATGAGCAGTTCTTC. Full variable domain (rest looked up from reference TRBV5-5 and TRBJ2-1): DAGVTQSPTHLIKTRGQQVTLRCSPISGHKSVSWYQQVLGQGPQFIFQYYEKEERGRGNFPDRFSARQFPNYSSELNVNALLLGDSALYLCASRPGTTAFSYNEQFFGPGTRLTVL.

The chain uses TRBV7-9 and TRBJ2-3; D gene ambiguous. The ends were cut back, 5 bases at V and 10 bases at J, with 7 bases in the middle. CDR3 length: 10 residues. Per germline, CDR1 SEHNR and CDR2 FQNEAQ (reference sequence). The CDR3 nucleotides are TGTGCCAGCAGCCCTCGCGCGCAGTATTTT. Encoded protein: CASSPRAQYF.

V usage is TRBV7-9 and J usage is TRBJ2-1, with TRBD2 matching over 10 bases. The germline CDR1 and CDR2 sequences are SEHNR and FQNEAQ (reference sequence). The CDR3 has 18 amino acids. The V and J ends lost 0 bases and 4 bases, in that order; junction bases with no gene match: 9. The CDR3 spells CASSLARSGGVNYNEQFF. CDR3 nucleotides: TGTGCCAGCAGCTTAGCGAGGAGCGGGGGGGTCAATTACAATGAGCAGTTCTTC.

This clone was recorded a few times. The CDR3: CASSPPQGLAGGPYNEQFF. The CDR3, as DNA: TGTGCCAGCTCACCACCACAAGGACTAGCGGGGGGGCCCTACAATGAGCAGTTCTTC. The chain has TRBV18 and TRBJ2-1; 15 nucleotides match TRBD2. This CDR3 comprises 19 residues. V shed 0 bases and J 2 bases; nucleotides not matched to a gene: 5. Germline V gives CDR1 KGHSH, CDR2 LQKENI.

The chain carries TRBV4-1 and TRBJ1-1; D is perhaps TRBD1 (6 bases). The CDR3 extends over 15 amino acids. V dropped 1 base and J dropped 10 bases, with 19 bases sitting between them. Germline CDR1 and CDR2: MGHRA and YSYEKL. The CDR3 nucleotides read TGCGCCAGCAGCCAAGGCTGGACAGACAGCATACGAGCTTTCTTT. It is translated as CASSQGWTDSIRAFF.

This clone was picked up many times. The CDR3 region is CASSFTGATNEKLFF. The CDR3 nucleotides are TGCGCCAGCAGTTTTACAGGGGCAACTAATGAAAAACTGTTTTTT. The V gene is TRBV4-3, the J gene TRBJ1-4; 7 nucleotides match TRBD1. This CDR3 is built from 15 residues. V trimming: 6 bases; J trimming: 0 bases; junction bases outside the gene matches: 4. Germline V gene data show CDR1 as LGHNA and CDR2 as YSLEER.

The rearrangement joins TRBV11-3 to TRBJ1-1; tentative D call: TRBD1 (6 bases). CDR3 size: 14 residues. Trimming cost V 3 bases and J 0 bases, with 8 bases left between them. Germline assignment: CDR1 SGHNT and CDR2 YENEEA. The CDR3 DNA follows: TGTGCCAGCAGCTTCACAGGGCTGAACACTGAAGCTTTCTTT. This sequence encodes CASSFTGLNTEAFF.

The CDR3 DNA sequence: TGTGCCAGCAGTTTATGGGGGGCGGACTATGGCTACACCTTC. This sequence encodes CASSLWGADYGYTF. This rearrangement joins TRBV27 to TRBJ1-2; D perhaps matches TRBD1 (6 bases). The CDR3 runs 14 residues. The V end lost 1 base, the J end lost 3 bases, and 9 bases lay between the germline ends. Germline assignment: CDR1 MNHEY and CDR2 SMNVEV (reference sequence).

The chain joins TRBV7-9 to TRBJ2-7; a possible D gene is TRBD2 (7 bases). Per germline, CDR1 SEHNR and CDR2 FQNEAQ (reference sequence). The CDR3 sequence is 15 residues long. Trimming stripped 3 bases from V and 5 bases from J, with 17 bases between. CDR3 coding DNA: TGTGCCAGCAGCTTGAGTTCTACAGGGAGGGACGAGCAGTACTTC. This encodes CASSLSSTGRDEQYF. The whole variable domain, filled in from reference TRBV7-9 and TRBJ2-7, reads DTGVSQNPRHKITKRGQNVTFRCDPISEHNRLYWYRQTLGQGPEFLTYFQNEAQLEKSRLLSDRFSAERPKGSFSTLEIQRTEQGDSAMYLCASSLSSTGRDEQYFGPGTRLTVT.